A single sample gave rise to the 24 T cell receptor beta chains below, sequenced in a study of glioma-infiltrating T cells after dendritic cell vaccination. Some clones are missing from TCRdb's copy, which holds only in-frame ones; the method was immunoSEQ multiplex PCR. The sample includes roughly 68,000 clones, about 81% of them seen just once. This specimen was blood, taken before dendritic cell vaccination. These receptors were taken from a human donor with glioblastoma.

The chain employs TRBV6-5 and TRBJ2-7; 10 bases agree with TRBD1. The CDR3 is made up of 15 amino acids. Germline V gives CDR1 MNHEY, CDR2 SVGAGI. J was trimmed by 5 bases and V by 6 bases; bases with no gene match: 10. DNA for the CDR3: TGTGCCAGCAGGCTCCGGGACAGGGGATCCCACGAGCAGTACTTC. It specifies CASRLRDRGSHEQYF.

The chain uses TRBV6-1 and TRBJ1-2; TRBD1 might be the D (6 bases). The V and J ends lost 1 base and 2 bases respectively, with 14 bases between them. The CDR3 consists of 16 residues. The germline V gene has CDR1 MNHNS and CDR2 SASEGT. The CDR3 protein is CASSEVGGGANYGYTF. Written as DNA, the CDR3 is TGTGCCAGCAGTGAAGTGGGTGGGGGGGCCAACTATGGCTACACCTTC.

J is TRBJ1-1 and V is TRBV28; no reliable D call. This CDR3 comprises 16 residues. V was trimmed by 4 bases and J by 3 bases, leaving 18 bases between them. Germline assignment: CDR1 MDHEN and CDR2 SYDVKM. CDR3 nucleotide sequence: TGTGCCAGCAGTTATTCGAGCGCTGGTTGGTACACTGAAGCTTTCTTT. Residues: CASSYSSAGWYTEAFF. Looking up the rest from reference TRBV28 and TRBJ1-1 gives the full variable domain: DVKVTQSSRYLVKRTGEKVFLECVQDMDHENMFWYRQDPGLGLRLIYFSYDVKMKEKGDIPEGYSVSREKKERFSLILESASTNQTSMYLCASSYSSAGWYTEAFFGQGTRLTVV.

The chain has TRBV4-1 and TRBJ2-5, with no clear D. CDR3 length: 13 residues. Per germline, CDR1 MGHRA and CDR2 YSYEKL. The V end was cut by 0 bases, the J end by 3 bases, with 5 bases between. The CDR3 DNA is TGCGCCAGCAGCCAAGATGTCAAAGAGACCCAGTACTTC. The encoded protein is CASSQDVKETQYF.

The chain links TRBV6-1 to TRBJ1-2, with a weak D call TRBD1 (6 bases). Trimming removed 8 bases from V and 4 bases from J, with 17 bases in between. Germline V gene sequence: CDR1 MNHNS, CDR2 SASEGT. There are 14 residues in the CDR3. The CDR3 sequence: CASSRAGAGYGYTF. CDR3 bases: TGTGCCAGCTCCCGGGCAGGGGCGGGCTATGGCTACACCTTC.

This chain connects TRBV7-9 to TRBJ2-7; a possible D gene is TRBD2 (5 bases). Germline lookup yields CDR1 SEHNR and CDR2 FQNEAQ (reference sequence). Trimming shortened V by 1 base and J by 1 base, and 11 bases separated the two germline ends. The CDR3 covers 15 residues. The CDR3 DNA follows: TGTGCCAGCAGCTTAGGGGCAGGAGGTTCCTACGAGCAGTACTTC. As protein: CASSLGAGGSYEQYF.

The chain is built from TRBV5-1 and TRBJ1-1; 7 bases match TRBD1. With V trimmed by 4 bases and J by 6 bases, 6 bases remained unmatched. This CDR3 is 13 amino acids long. In germline, CDR1 is SGHRS, CDR2 YFSETQ. CDR3 in DNA: TGCGCCAGCAGCAGGGAGCAGGGGGCTGAAGCTTTCTTT. Residues: CASSREQGAEAFF.

This rearrangement joins TRBV6-1 to TRBJ1-6; D gene unclear. There are 14 residues in the CDR3. V lost 5 bases, J lost 1 base, and 6 bases lay in between. Per germline, CDR1 MNHNS and CDR2 SASEGT. The CDR3 loop reads CASSSRSYNSPLHF. The CDR3 nucleotides are TGTGCCAGCAGTTCGAGGTCCTATAATTCACCCCTCCACTTT.

This clone was seen a handful of times. The V gene is TRBV5-1, the J gene TRBJ1-4; D is undetermined. Trimming pared 1 base from V and 7 bases from J, leaving 14 bases between. Looked up from germline, CDR1 is SGHRS and CDR2 is YFSETQ. CDR3 size: 15 residues. The CDR3 sequence is CASSLKREVGEKLFF. CDR3 coding DNA: TGCGCCAGCAGCTTGAAGCGGGAGGTGGGTGAAAAACTGTTTTTT.

The genes are TRBV7-6 and TRBJ1-3, with D possibly being TRBD1 (5 bases). This CDR3 has 14 amino acids. V was clipped by 1 base and J by 4 bases, with 8 bases between them. Germline values: CDR1 SGHVS, CDR2 FNYEAQ. As DNA, the CDR3 is TGTGCCAGCAGCTTAGGACAGAAGGGAAACACCATATATTTT. This translates into CASSLGQKGNTIYF.

Written as DNA, the CDR3 is TGTGCCAGTACCCACCGGGGCTATGGCTACACCTTC. This sequence encodes CASTHRGYGYTF. This chain uses TRBV19 with TRBJ1-2; D ambiguous. Looked up from germline, CDR1 is LNHDA and CDR2 is SQIVND (reference sequence). This CDR3 region has 12 residues. V was pared by 7 bases and J by 4 bases, with 10 bases between.

The chain uses TRBV9 and TRBJ1-1; D not certain. Per germline, CDR1 SGDLS and CDR2 YYNGEE. The CDR3 is made up of 12 amino acids. Trimming removed 0 bases from V and 7 bases from J, with 7 bases in between. The CDR3 sequence: CASSVVPYEAFF. The CDR3 DNA sequence: TGTGCCAGCAGCGTAGTCCCCTATGAAGCTTTCTTT.

The genes are TRBV4-2 and TRBJ1-3, with unresolved D. This CDR3 has 17 amino acids. CDR1 and CDR2 from the germline V gene are LGHNA and YNFKEQ. V lost 1 base and J 2 bases, leaving 15 bases between the germline ends. The CDR3 spells CASSQVVSGLTGNTIYF. The CDR3 nucleotides are TGTGCCAGCAGCCAAGTTGTCTCCGGTCTAACTGGAAACACCATATATTTT.

The chain has TRBV13 and TRBJ2-7, with 10 bases matching TRBD1. The V and J ends lost 4 bases and 5 bases, in that order; junction bases with no gene match: 14. The germline CDR1 and CDR2 sequences are PRHDT and FYEKMQ (reference sequence). The length of the CDR3 is 17 residues. DNA of the CDR3: TGTGCCAGCAGCTCGGTGCTCGGGGGACAGGGGAACCACGAGCAGTACTTC. Translation gives CASSSVLGGQGNHEQYF.

This sequence joins TRBV7-8 and TRBJ2-7, with no clear D. CDR3 length: 12 residues. Trimming removed 5 bases from V and 1 base from J, with 6 bases in between. Germline-derived CDR1 and CDR2 are SGHVS and FQNEAQ. Here the CDR3 reads CASSPPSYEQYF. In DNA, the CDR3 is TGTGCCAGCAGCCCCCCTTCCTACGAGCAGTACTTC.

The chain uses TRBV5-1 and TRBJ1-2; tentative D call: TRBD1 (5 bases). Trimming took off 0 bases at V and 4 bases at J, with 10 bases between the two ends. CDR1 is SGHRS and CDR2 is YFSETQ in the germline V gene. CDR3 length: 14 amino acids. The CDR3 sequence is CASSLAGDGYGYTF. The CDR3 DNA reads TGCGCCAGCAGCTTGGCGGGGGACGGCTATGGCTACACCTTC. Full variable domain (outside the CDR3, taken from reference TRBV5-1 and TRBJ1-2): KAGVTQTPRYLIKTRGQQVTLSCSPISGHRSVSWYQQTPGQGLQFLFEYFSETQRNKGNFPGRFSGRQFSNSRSEMNVSTLELGDSALYLCASSLAGDGYGYTFGSGTRLTVV.

The chain is built from TRBV19 and TRBJ2-2, with TRBD2 as a possible D gene (5 bases). Between the trimmed V and J ends, which lost 6 bases and 0 bases, there was a span of 14 bases. Germline values: CDR1 LNHDA, CDR2 SQIVND (reference sequence). CDR3 size: 16 residues. The CDR3 DNA follows: TGTGCCAGTAGCCCTGATCTCGGGGCGAACACCGGGGAGCTGTTTTTT. It yields the protein CASSPDLGANTGELFF. Full variable domain (outside the CDR3, taken from reference TRBV19 and TRBJ2-2): DGGITQSPKYLFRKEGQNVTLSCEQNLNHDAMYWYRQDPGQGLRLIYYSQIVNDFQKGDIAEGYSVSREKKESFPLTVTSAQKNPTAFYLCASSPDLGANTGELFFGEGSRLTVL.

This clone came up a few times. V is TRBV7-6 and J is TRBJ2-7; 8 bases align to TRBD1. CDR1 and CDR2 (germline): SGHVS, FNYEAQ. This CDR3 is built from 17 residues. The V segment lost 0 bases and the J segment 1 base; nucleotides outside the gene matches: 8. CDR3 loop: CASSLAQDRGSSYEQYF. DNA for the CDR3: TGTGCCAGCAGCTTAGCTCAAGACAGGGGCTCATCCTACGAGCAGTACTTC.

The chain recombines TRBV7-9 with TRBJ2-5; the D gene is possibly TRBD2 (6 bases). With 1 base removed from V and 7 bases from J, the gap between germline ends came to 10 bases. The CDR3 has 13 amino acids. Germline CDR1 and CDR2: SEHNR and FQNEAQ (reference sequence). The CDR3 nucleotides are TGTGCCAGCAGCTTAGGCCAAGCGGGGACCCAGTACTTC. This codes for CASSLGQAGTQYF.

This clone was detected only once. The V and J genes are TRBV15 and TRBJ1-5, with TRBD1 matching 7 bases. The CDR3 sequence is 13 residues long. Looked up from germline, CDR1 is LNHNV and CDR2 is YYDKDF (reference sequence). With V trimmed by 6 bases and J by 2 bases, 1 base remained unmatched. For the CDR3, the DNA is TGTGCCACCAGAGGGGGCCGCAATCAGCCCCAGCATTTT. Its protein is CATRGGRNQPQHF.

This chain joins TRBV2 and TRBJ1-1, with 7 positions matching TRBD1. Unmatched junction bases numbered 3, after V lost 8 bases and J lost 0 bases. Germline V CDR1 and CDR2: SNHLY, FYNNEI. The CDR3 is 13 amino acids. The CDR3 reads CASRQGMNTEAFF. The CDR3 bases are TGTGCCAGCCGACAGGGAATGAACACTGAAGCTTTCTTT.

The chain has TRBV19 and TRBJ2-3, with 11 bases identical to TRBD1. V dropped 4 bases and J dropped 6; count of bases not matched to a gene: 3. The CDR3 is 14 residues long. Looked up from germline, CDR1 is LNHDA and CDR2 is SQIVND (reference sequence). The CDR3 loop reads CASSKDRGLDTQYF. CDR3 in DNA: TGTGCCAGTAGTAAGGACAGGGGGCTTGATACGCAGTATTTT.

This chain joins TRBV25-1 and TRBJ1-5; a possible D gene is TRBD1 (6 bases). From germline, CDR1 is MGHDK and CDR2 SYGVNS. This CDR3 spans 13 amino acids. V lost 6 bases and J lost 4, with 10 bases in between. CDR3 protein: CASRQGVNQPQHF. The CDR3, as DNA: TGTGCCAGCAGACAGGGAGTGAATCAGCCCCAGCATTTT.

This clone was recorded a few times. V gene TRBV6-1 combines with J gene TRBJ1-5; perhaps TRBD1 as D (6 bases). Germline assignment: CDR1 MNHNS and CDR2 SASEGT. Trimming took 6 bases from V and 2 from J, leaving 11 bases between them. The CDR3 has 14 residues. CDR3 protein: CASSPYRGNQPQHF. DNA for the CDR3: TGTGCCAGCAGCCCATACAGGGGCAATCAGCCCCAGCATTTT.